The subject of this entry is one T cell receptor (beta chain). The data originate from a study of CD8 T cells in Susac syndrome. Turning to the study itself: Each patient with Susac syndrome, at the time of blood draw, was therapy-naive, on corticosteroids, or on intravenous immunoglobulin alone.

The authors reverse transcribed about 0.5 to 1 ug RNA with random hexamers. The amplification used immunoSEQ multiplex PCR on TCR beta CDR3; it spanned 54 Vbeta and 13 Jbeta. TCRdb re-analysed the immunoSEQ multiplex PCR reads in MiXCR, keeping a single row per CDR3 protein. The table records approximately 49,000 distinct CDR3 sequences, just under 95% of them present only once. Patients with Susac syndrome met the recently defined diagnostic criteria for definite or probable disease. V was clipped by 3 bases and J by 0 bases, with 11 bases between them. CDR3 size: 15 residues. Per germline, CDR1 SGHVS and CDR2 FNYEAQ.

This clonotype was obtained from a human donor with Susac syndrome. Sequencing was performed on CD8+ T cells from PBMCs. V gene TRBV7-6 combines with J gene TRBJ1-1, with D perhaps matching TRBD1 (5 bases). DNA for the CDR3: TGTGCCAGCAGCTTGGGGTACAGGATGAACACTGAAGCTTTCTTT. The encoded protein is CASSLGYRMNTEAFF.